One sample yielded the 3 T cell receptor beta chains listed below, sequenced in a study of T cell changes during pregnancy in multiple sclerosis. Assay used: immunoSEQ multiplex PCR; TCRdb lists only in-frame clones, some missing. In the table there are 15,000 to 25,000 clones, 80% to 90% of which are singletons. The starting material was CD8+ T cells from peripheral blood mononuclear cells, obtained in the third trimester of pregnancy. The source of these receptors is a female donor in good health, enrolled as a control in a pregnancy study.

The chain is built from TRBV5-1 and TRBJ1-4; 7 bases map to TRBD1. Losses at the gene ends were 4 bases for V and 8 bases for J; bases not matched to a gene: 11. In germline, CDR1 is SGHRS, CDR2 YFSETQ. The CDR3 consists of 15 residues. The CDR3 DNA reads TGCGCCAGCAGCCTCGACAGGGTCGGTGAAGAAAAACTGTTTTTT. It is translated as CASSLDRVGEEKLFF.

The V gene is TRBV27, the J gene TRBJ2-7; tentatively, D is TRBD1 (6 bases). CDR1 and CDR2 from the germline V gene are MNHEY and SMNVEV (reference sequence). Trimming stripped 8 bases from V and 8 bases from J, with 19 bases between. CDR3 length: 13 amino acids. As DNA, the CDR3 is TGTGCCAGCGCTCAGGGGCCGACTACGCAGCAGTACTTC. Translation: CASAQGPTTQQYF.

A few counts support this clone. The chain joins TRBV5-1 to TRBJ1-1; no firm D call. Germline CDR1 SGHRS, CDR2 YFSETQ. V lost 7 bases and J lost 4, with 8 bases in between. This CDR3 has 11 residues. This chain's CDR3 is CASGSGTEAFF. CDR3 bases: TGCGCCAGCGGTTCGGGCACTGAAGCTTTCTTT.